The clone carrying this TCR beta chain was seen just once. Its cognate antigen is unknown. The V end was cut by 8 bases, the J end by 9 bases, with 11 bases between. The germline CDR1 and CDR2 sequences are MGHDK and SYGVNS. This CDR3 has 11 residues. This entry is derived from a study of CD8+CD57+ T cells in acquired aplastic anemia. TCR beta VDJ and CDR3 were profiled, and genomic DNA was the template. One entry per CDR3 protein, called by TCRdb with MiXCR from the reads. The table shows 110,000 or so distinct CDR3 sequences, with roughly 50% occurring only once. Study observations and caveats: Between the patient and control groups, CD8+ Simpson's diversity did not differ significantly.

The TCR comes from a human donor in good health, serving as a control. What was sequenced was sorted CD4+, CD8+, or CD8+CD57+ T cells (not recorded which) from PBMCs. The genes are TRBV25-1 and TRBJ2-1; the D call may be TRBD1 or TRBD2 (5 bases each). This chain's CDR3 is CASDGGVEQFF. The DNA for the CDR3 is TGTGCCAGCGATGGGGGAGTTGAGCAGTTCTTC. Together with reference TRBV25-1 and TRBJ2-1, the CDR3 gives the full variable domain: EADIYQTPRYLVIGTGKKITLECSQTMGHDKMYWYQQDPGMELHLIHYSYGVNSTEKGDLSSESTVSRIRTEHFPLTLESARPSHTSQYLCASDGGVEQFFGPGTRLTVL.